This is a list of T cell receptor beta chains from one sample in a study of T cells expressing NK-cell markers. TCRdb reprocessed the 5' RACE reads and stores each CDR3 protein as one record, lacking DNA. Here the sample table reports 200,000 to 300,000 distinct CDR3 sequences. Sample: blood T cells: a sorted CD56 or NKG2C T cell subset, CD4+ or CD8+ T cells, or bulk PBMC T cells (not recorded which). Receptors were obtained from a man between 18 and 35 years old in good health. Both conserved end residues are part of each CDR3.

TRBJ2-5,TRBV5-1,CASSSRDRGYQETQYF
TRBJ2-1,TRBV10-1,CASSPYTFGEQFF
TRBJ2-1,TRBV6-4,CASSREWDQSHEQFF
TRBJ2-1,TRBV12-3/TRBV12-4,CASTPVYEQFF
TRBJ2-2,TRBV7-7,CASRSHSGSGTGELFF
TRBJ2-7,TRBV6-2/TRBV6-3,CASRPQGTVYEQYF
TRBJ2-1,TRBV20-1,CSAKVGISSGRANLYNEQFF
TRBJ1-4,TRBV20-1,CSARKTGTNEKLFF
TRBJ2-1,TRBV5-1,CASSLGLAGGLDEQFF
TRBJ1-3,TRBV7-6,CASSARRSGNTIYF
TRBJ2-2,TRBV15,CATSRDQKRELFF
TRBJ1-3,TRBV5-5,CASSLDRKADTIYF
TRBJ1-5,TRBV20-1,CSARGGRQGGVQPQHF
TRBJ2-3,TRBV18,CASSPLGQRISTDTQYF
TRBJ2-3,TRBV20-1,CSAPFPSTDTQYF
TRBJ2-7,TRBV11-1,CASSSVKTGVEQYF
TRBJ2-1,TRBV12-3/TRBV12-4,CASSAANTDNEQFF
TRBJ2-3,TRBV4-1,CASSQDAPRTAADTQYF
TRBJ2-1,TRBV18,CASSPMNDNEQFF
TRBJ1-3,TRBV6-5,CASSYSQVYGNTIYF
TRBJ2-5,TRBV5-5,CASSWPEGTQYF
TRBJ2-3,TRBV10-3,CAISEQISVDTQYF
TRBJ1-4,TRBV10-3,CAIRGPNEKLLF
TRBJ1-5,TRBV6-1,CASSGDRVNQPQHF
TRBJ2-2,TRBV29-1,CSVGPLAGPGELFF
TRBJ1-1,TRBV18,CASSPQSDSSFF
TRBJ2-4,TRBV4-1,CASSQEGVTGRNIQYF
TRBJ1-1,TRBV3-1,CASSRYRNTEAFF
TRBJ1-2,TRBV6-5,CASSYSQGSIYGYTF
TRBJ2-7,TRBV20-1,CSASSGGAYEQYF
TRBJ2-2,TRBV7-3,CASSLLGTGELFF
TRBJ1-1,TRBV29-1,CSVDVSRTSEAFF
TRBJ1-3,TRBV12-3/TRBV12-4,CASSLTIRAGNTIYF
TRBJ2-7,TRBV4-2,CASSQSYGGTSGIYEQYF
TRBJ2-7,TRBV6-5,CASSYSWPGSAYEQYF
TRBJ2-2,TRBV20-1,CSASTETGELFF
TRBJ2-3,TRBV15,CATSSRTGGASDTQYF
TRBJ1-1,TRBV5-1,CASSLRAGEVEAFF
TRBJ2-1,TRBV20-1,CSARVFHEQFF
TRBJ2-1,TRBV2,CATKRELVNEQFF
TRBJ2-1,TRBV6-1,CASTPTSVSYNEQFF
TRBJ2-3,TRBV5-6,CASSLFLSGTDTQYF
TRBJ2-7,TRBV20-1,CSAREGLVGHEQYF
TRBJ2-5,TRBV7-7,CASSLGTSVETQYF
TRBJ2-2,TRBV30,CAWMPGPGPGELFF
TRBJ2-2,TRBV6-5,CASSPRPGQGALAGELFF
TRBJ2-5,TRBV20-1,CSVQSPFARETQYF
TRBJ2-1,TRBV7-9,CASSLGVAGVIRNEQFF
TRBJ2-3,TRBV6-4,CASSVLANTDTQYF
TRBJ2-7,TRBV20-1,CSAIGTLSNEQYF
TRBJ2-2,TRBV19,CASSIAAINTGELFF
TRBJ1-2,TRBV12-3/TRBV12-4,CASTRKGRGAYGYTF
TRBJ2-7,TRBV18,CASSPVTSGSSYEQYF